The 17 T cell receptor beta chains in this list originate from one sample, sequenced in a study of T cell repertoires in cytomegalovirus infection. Their antigens remain unidentified. TCRdb itself ran the reads through MiXCR, one entry per CDR3 protein. The sample yields about 900,000 distinct CDR3 sequences, around 32% seen once. Source: cultured CD8+ T cells from PBMCs, taken from culture after CMV antigen stimulation. The receptors were gathered from a human donor in good health (CMV status not recorded). Some clones in this sample may be carry-over from other donors' samples.

This clonotype turned up a few times. The J gene is TRBJ2-7, the V gene TRBV7-2; perhaps TRBD1 as D (6 bases). The CDR3 extends over 15 amino acids. CDR1 is SGHTA and CDR2 is FQGNSA in the germline V gene. Trimming took 5 bases from V and 4 from J, leaving 18 bases between them. CDR3 nucleotides: TGTGCCAGCAGCCTCGGACAGACCATAGGATACGAGCAGTACTTC. Encoded protein: CASSLGQTIGYEQYF.

CDR3 bases: TGTGCCAGCAGTGACACGTTCGGCTACACCTTC. Translating gives CASSDTFGYTF. This chain uses TRBV6-4 with TRBJ1-2; D gene uncertain. Germline V gene lookup returns CDR1 MRHNA and CDR2 SNTAGT. The CDR3 runs 11 residues. Trimming cost V 2 bases and J 8 bases, with 6 bases left between them.

There are many counts of this clonotype. The genes are TRBV14 and TRBJ1-2; weak D call: TRBD1 (5 bases). Germline-derived CDR1 and CDR2 are SGHDN and FVKESK. The CDR3 runs to 16 residues. V dropped 1 base and J dropped 0 bases, with 12 bases sitting between them. For the CDR3, the DNA is TGTGCCAGCAGCCAAGGAGGGGCGGAAGCTAACTATGGCTACACCTTC. Translated: CASSQGGAEANYGYTF.

This clonotype occurred a few times. The chain combines TRBV12-3 or TRBV12-4 with TRBJ1-1; D is perhaps TRBD1 (6 bases). The CDR3 covers 14 residues. V was pared by 5 bases and J by 0 bases, with 10 bases between. CDR3 DNA: TGTGCCAGCAGTGACAGGAGGATGAACACTGAAGCTTTCTTT. Residues: CASSDRRMNTEAFF.

Of note for this clonotype: This may be a read error, as it is one base from a much larger clone. No conserved phenylalanine or tryptophan is present at the end of the CDR3, so a read error is the likely explanation. This chain links TRBV4-1 with TRBJ1-2, with D perhaps matching TRBD1 (5 bases). Germline CDR1 and CDR2: MGHRA and YSYEKL. V was cut by 3 bases and J by 2 bases, with 7 bases left in between. The CDR3 extends over 13 amino acids. The DNA of the CDR3 is TGCGCCAGCAGCCAGGGGACCAACTATGGCTACACCTAC. As protein: CASSQGTNYGYTY.

The chain has TRBV7-9 and TRBJ2-1; 8 nucleotides line up with TRBD2. Germline-derived CDR1 and CDR2 are SEHNR and FQNEAQ (reference sequence). V shed 0 bases, J shed 9 bases, and the junction held 7 bases outside the gene matches. The CDR3 length is 15 residues. CDR3 residues: CASSLAVTSDIEQFF. In DNA, the CDR3 is TGTGCCAGCAGCTTAGCGGTGACTAGCGACATTGAGCAGTTCTTC.

This clonotype has just a few counts. The chain couples TRBV5-5 to TRBJ2-3; no firm D call. Germline V gives CDR1 SGHKS, CDR2 YYEKEE (reference sequence). The V end lost 4 bases, the J end lost 5 bases, and 5 bases lay between the germline ends. CDR3 length: 11 amino acids. CDR3: CASSQQDTQYF. The CDR3 DNA reads TGTGCCAGCAGCCAACAAGATACGCAGTATTTT.

The CDR3 protein is CASSGQGHEQFF. The CDR3 coding sequence is TGTGCCAGCTCGGGACAGGGACATGAGCAGTTCTTC. The chain joins TRBV27 to TRBJ2-1; 9 bases fit TRBD1. The germline gives CDR1 MNHEY, CDR2 SMNVEV (reference sequence). Trimming took 8 bases from V and 8 from J; bases not matched to a gene: 4. There are 12 residues in the CDR3.

The table lists this clonotype with a few counts. This chain links TRBV6-1 with TRBJ1-6; D unclear. Germline values: CDR1 MNHNS, CDR2 SASEGT. Between the trimmed V and J ends, which lost 1 base and 7 bases, there was a span of 11 bases. This CDR3 has 15 residues. CDR3 bases: TGTGCCAGCAGTGAAGGGTGGCAGGCCAATTCACCCCTCCACTTT. This encodes CASSEGWQANSPLHF.

The rearrangement uses TRBV6-2 or TRBV6-3 and TRBJ2-3; TRBD2 aligns across 10 bases. The CDR3 runs to 15 residues. Germline CDR1 and CDR2: MNHEY and SVGEGT. V shed 6 bases, J shed 6 bases, and the junction held 9 bases outside the gene matches. In DNA form, the CDR3 reads TGTGCCAGCAGACCTACTAGCGGGGTGGCGGATACGCAGTATTTT. This translates into CASRPTSGVADTQYF.

A remark on this clonotype: A junction boundary mismatches the germline segment, possibly from a read error. The chain joins TRBV4-1 to TRBJ2-7; TRBD1 matches at 11 bases. Germline-derived CDR1 and CDR2 are MGHRA and YSYEKL. The CDR3 is 17 amino acids. As DNA, the CDR3 is TGCGCTAGCAGCCAAGGATTACCGGGACAGGGGGCCTACGAGCAGTACTTC. It codes for CASSQGLPGQGAYEQYF.

This clonotype was observed a handful of times. The chain is built from TRBV19 and TRBJ2-7; tentative D call: TRBD1 (7 bases). V was cut by 2 bases and J by 3 bases, with 14 bases left in between. The CDR3 loop spans 15 amino acids. Per the germline V gene, CDR1 is LNHDA and CDR2 is SQIVND (reference sequence). The CDR3 DNA sequence: TGTGCCAGTAGTATAAGGGGGCTAGCGAACTACGAGCAGTACTTC. Translating it yields CASSIRGLANYEQYF.

This chain uses TRBV7-9 with TRBJ2-1; 7 nucleotides line up with TRBD1. With 1 base clipped from V and 6 bases from J, the junction kept 6 bases outside the gene matches. The V gene's germline CDR1 is SEHNR and CDR2 FQNEAQ (reference sequence). The CDR3 has 15 amino acids. The CDR3, as DNA: TGTGCCAGCAGCTTAGACAGGGGATGGAGCAATGAGCAGTTCTTC. Amino acids: CASSLDRGWSNEQFF.

This clonotype was seen a few times. The chain's CDR3 is CASTTTGSNQPQHF. In DNA form, the CDR3 reads TGTGCCAGCACCACGACAGGGAGCAATCAGCCCCAGCATTTT. This rearrangement joins TRBV7-9 to TRBJ1-5, with 7 bases matching TRBD1. V trimming: 7 bases; J trimming: 1 base; junction bases outside the gene matches: 4. From germline, CDR1 is SEHNR and CDR2 FQNEAQ (reference sequence). The CDR3 consists of 14 residues.

The genes are TRBV11-2 and TRBJ2-7; D may be TRBD1 or TRBD2 (5 bases each). CDR1 SGHAT and CDR2 FQNNGV come from the germline V gene. The CDR3 totals 14 residues. Trimming removed 5 bases from V and 2 bases from J, with 13 bases in between. The CDR3 sequence: CASSLPGPTYEQYV. CDR3 nucleotides: TGTGCCAGCAGCCTACCGGGACCGACCTACGAGCAGTACGTC.

This clonotype was observed a handful of times. V usage is TRBV6-1 and J usage is TRBJ2-1; 12 bases fit TRBD2. In germline, CDR1 is MNHNS, CDR2 SASEGT. Trimming cost V 7 bases and J 7 bases; bases outside gene matches: 8. This CDR3 is built from 15 residues. The CDR3 bases are TGTGCCAGCACCACACTAGCGGGGGGTAGTAATGAGCAGTTCTTC. It specifies CASTTLAGGSNEQFF.

In its sample, this clonotype was seen a few times. This sequence joins TRBV24-1 and TRBJ2-5, with D hard to call. The CDR3 consists of 13 residues. Per the germline V gene, CDR1 is KGHDR and CDR2 is SFDVKD. V was trimmed by 4 bases and J by 5 bases, leaving 10 bases between them. Here the CDR3 DNA reads TGTGCCACCAGTGAAACCGACGCGGAGACCCAGTACTTC. This gives the protein CATSETDAETQYF.